Shown below are 5 T cell receptor beta chains from a single sample sequenced in a study of shared clonotypes between healthy human individuals. Naive CD8 cells lacked CD45RO, underwent positive selection for CCR7 and left out terminally differentiated effector memory CD45RA+ cells. TCRdb's copy holds only in-frame clones and misses some; the assay was immunoSEQ multiplex PCR. The sample carries around 2.1 million clones, roughly 91% recorded once. The specimen sequenced was naive CD8+ T cells from PBMCs. These receptors all stem from a man aged 18-30 years in good health. Some clones in this sample may be carry-over from other donors' samples.

The rearrangement joins TRBV27 to TRBJ2-1, with no clear D. CDR1 MNHEY and CDR2 SMNVEV come from the germline V gene (reference sequence). The CDR3 length is 13 residues. Deletions cut 4 bases from V and 5 bases from J, with 9 bases between. The CDR3 reads CASSWTVNNEQFF. CDR3 coding DNA: TGTGCCAGCAGTTGGACCGTGAACAATGAGCAGTTCTTC.

The chain recombines TRBV27 with TRBJ2-1; a possible D gene is TRBD2 (6 bases). The CDR3 has 20 residues. Per the germline V gene, CDR1 is MNHEY and CDR2 is SMNVEV (reference sequence). Trimming removed 5 bases from V and 5 bases from J, with 31 bases in between. CDR3 protein: CASSPLSGFAGQPTNNEQFF. CDR3 nucleotides: TGTGCCAGCAGTCCCCTCTCCGGGTTCGCGGGGCAACCAACGAACAATGAGCAGTTCTTC.

About this clone itself: The sample carries other DNA sequences with the same CDR3. The J gene is TRBJ2-2, the V gene TRBV9, with 8 nucleotides matching TRBD1. V shed 7 bases, J shed 0 bases, and the junction held 5 bases outside the gene matches. The V gene's germline CDR1 is SGDLS and CDR2 YYNGEE. CDR3 length equals 15 residues. CDR3 DNA: TGTGCCAGCTCATCGACAGGGGCGAACACCGGGGAGCTGTTTTTT. This translates into CASSSTGANTGELFF.

The chain links TRBV19 to TRBJ2-7; 7 bases fit TRBD1. The CDR3 contains 13 residues. Unmatched junction bases numbered 6, after V lost 6 bases and J lost 4 bases. The germline gives CDR1 LNHDA, CDR2 SQIVND (reference sequence). CDR3 in DNA: TGTGCCAGTAGCCACAGGGGAAGGTACGAGCAGTACTTC. Translation: CASSHRGRYEQYF.

The rearrangement uses TRBV27 and TRBJ2-3, with TRBD1 identical over 10 bases. The CDR3 has 16 residues. The germline V gene has CDR1 MNHEY and CDR2 SMNVEV (reference sequence). Germline trimming cut 0 bases from V and 4 bases from J; bases unmatched to any gene: 4. The CDR3 DNA follows: TGTGCCAGCAGTTTATCGCGTGGGACAGGGGCAGATACGCAGTATTTT. This codes for CASSLSRGTGADTQYF.